The rows below give T cell receptor beta chains drawn from one sample of a study of cytomegalovirus exposure and HLA in healthy donors. TCRdb's copy holds only in-frame clones and misses some; the assay was immunoSEQ multiplex PCR. The data hold 150,000 to 200,000 clones, with about 82% observed a single time. The sequenced sample consisted of PBMCs. Every receptor here comes from a woman aged 30 to 39 in good health and CMV-seropositive. Both conserved end residues are part of each CDR3. The order of the fields is clone size, D gene, J gene, V gene, CDR3 DNA, CDR3 protein. A D gene is named only where the DNA matches it firmly. Not every row has a clone size; where given, it reads once, few, many or a size class.

size: few
D: TRBD1
J: TRBJ1-1
V: TRBV19
DNA: TGTGCCAGTAGTTCCTGGACAGGGTGGGACACTGAAGCTTTCTTT
CDR3: CASSSWTGWDTEAFF

size: .
D: .
J: TRBJ2-7
V: TRBV28
DNA: TGTGCCAGCGGGAGAGGGAGCTCCTACGAGCAGTACTTC
CDR3: CASGRGSSYEQYF

size: .
D: .
J: TRBJ2-2
V: TRBV10-3
DNA: TGTGCCATCCGGCCACGGGGGATTATGACCGGGGAGCTGTTTTTT
CDR3: CAIRPRGIMTGELFF

size: .
D: .
J: TRBJ2-7
V: TRBV5-1
DNA: TGCGCCAGCAGGCGGGGGCTGAACTACGAGCAGTACTTC
CDR3: CASRRGLNYEQYF

size: .
D: TRBD1
J: TRBJ1-4
V: TRBV11-1
DNA: TGTGCCAGCAGCCAACAGGGGGCTAATGAAAAACTGTTTTTT
CDR3: CASSQQGANEKLFF

size: .
D: .
J: TRBJ1-2
V: TRBV5-8
DNA: TGTGCCAGCAGCTTGGTTACTAACTATGGCTACACCTTC
CDR3: CASSLVTNYGYTF

size: .
D: TRBD1
J: TRBJ2-2
V: TRBV7-8
DNA: TGTGCCAGCAGCTTAGCGGACAGGCTAAACACCGGGGAGCTGTTTTTT
CDR3: CASSLADRLNTGELFF

size: .
D: .
J: TRBJ1-2
V: TRBV7-2
DNA: TGTGCCAGCAGCTCAGGGAATGGCTACACCTTC
CDR3: CASSSGNGYTF

size: few
D: .
J: TRBJ1-5
V: TRBV21-1
DNA: TGTGCCAGCAGCGTACGAACAGGGGGTAGGGCCCAGCATTTT
CDR3: CASSVRTGGRAQHF

size: .
D: .
J: TRBJ1-4
V: TRBV7-9
DNA: TGTGCCAGCAGCTTAGGGCAACGGGGAGGTGAAAAACTGTTTTTT
CDR3: CASSLGQRGGEKLFF

size: .
D: .
J: TRBJ1-3
V: TRBV11-2
DNA: TGTGCCAGCAGCTTAGATACCCACAGGGAAGACATGAACACCATATATTTT
CDR3: CASSLDTHREDMNTIYF

size: .
D: .
J: TRBJ2-3
V: TRBV7-9
DNA: TGTGCCAGCAGTTTCTTCCCAGGGAATACGCAGTATTTT
CDR3: CASSFFPGNTQYF

size: .
D: .
J: TRBJ2-5
V: TRBV7-2
DNA: TGTGCCAGCAGCTTCCCTCCCAGCCAAGAGACCCAGTACTTC
CDR3: CASSFPPSQETQYF

size: .
D: .
J: TRBJ1-1
V: TRBV7-3
DNA: TGTGCCAGCAGCCTCCACCCCCCGACAGAGAACACTGAAGCTTTCTTT
CDR3: CASSLHPPTENTEAFF

size: .
D: TRBD1
J: TRBJ2-4
V: TRBV19
DNA: TGTGCCAGTATTGGGACAGTCGATCTAGCCAAAAACATTCAGTACTTC
CDR3: CASIGTVDLAKNIQYF

size: .
D: .
J: TRBJ1-2
V: TRBV28
DNA: TGTGCCAGCAGACGCCCCCCGACAGGCTACACCTTC
CDR3: CASRRPPTGYTF